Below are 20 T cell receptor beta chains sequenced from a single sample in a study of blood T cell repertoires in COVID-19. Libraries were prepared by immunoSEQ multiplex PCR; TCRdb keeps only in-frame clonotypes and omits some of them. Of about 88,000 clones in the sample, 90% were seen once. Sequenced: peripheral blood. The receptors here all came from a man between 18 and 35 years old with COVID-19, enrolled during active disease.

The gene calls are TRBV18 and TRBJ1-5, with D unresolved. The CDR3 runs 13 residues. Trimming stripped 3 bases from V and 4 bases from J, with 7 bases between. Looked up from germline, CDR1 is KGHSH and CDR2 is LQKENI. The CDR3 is CASSPQINQPQHF. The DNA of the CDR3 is TGTGCCAGCTCACCGCAGATTAATCAGCCCCAGCATTTT. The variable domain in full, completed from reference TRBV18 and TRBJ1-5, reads NAGVMQNPRHLVRRRGQEARLRCSPMKGHSHVYWYRQLPEEGLKFMVYLQKENIIDESGMPKERFSAEFPKEGPSILRIQQVVRGDSAAYFCASSPQINQPQHFGDGTRLSIL.

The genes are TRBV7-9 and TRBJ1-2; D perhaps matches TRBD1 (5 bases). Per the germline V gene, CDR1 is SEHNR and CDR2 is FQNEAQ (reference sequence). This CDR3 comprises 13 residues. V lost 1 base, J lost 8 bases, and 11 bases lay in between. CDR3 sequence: CASSLGGTEGYTF. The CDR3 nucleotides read TGTGCCAGCAGCTTAGGCGGGACGGAAGGCTACACCTTC.

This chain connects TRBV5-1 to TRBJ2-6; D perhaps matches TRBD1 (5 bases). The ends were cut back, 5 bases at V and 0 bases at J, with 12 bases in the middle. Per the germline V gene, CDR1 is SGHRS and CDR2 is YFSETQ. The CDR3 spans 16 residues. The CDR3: CASSQTVPSGANVLTF. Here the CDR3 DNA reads TGCGCCAGCAGTCAGACAGTCCCCTCTGGGGCCAACGTCCTGACTTTC.

CDR3 DNA: TGTGCCAGCAGCTGGCAGGGGACAGGGTCCGGGGAGCTGTTTTTT. This gives the protein CASSWQGTGSGELFF. The J gene is TRBJ2-2, the V gene TRBV21-1; the table's D call TRBD1 went unverified against the DNA. TRBV21-1 corresponds to a pseudogene. The CDR3 totals 15 residues.

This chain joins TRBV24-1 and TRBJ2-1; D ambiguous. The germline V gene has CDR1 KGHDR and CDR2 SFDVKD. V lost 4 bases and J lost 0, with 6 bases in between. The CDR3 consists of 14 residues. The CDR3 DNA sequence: TGTGCCACCAGTGACTCGAGCTCCTACAATGAGCAGTTCTTC. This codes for CATSDSSSYNEQFF.

The CDR3 is CASSLSSLVGTEAFF. The CDR3 DNA reads TGTGCCAGCAGTTTATCGAGCCTCGTCGGCACTGAAGCTTTCTTT. V usage is TRBV27 and J usage is TRBJ1-1; no firm D call. Germline V gene sequence: CDR1 MNHEY, CDR2 SMNVEV (reference sequence). CDR3 length equals 15 residues. V was clipped by 0 bases and J by 4 bases, with 12 bases between them.

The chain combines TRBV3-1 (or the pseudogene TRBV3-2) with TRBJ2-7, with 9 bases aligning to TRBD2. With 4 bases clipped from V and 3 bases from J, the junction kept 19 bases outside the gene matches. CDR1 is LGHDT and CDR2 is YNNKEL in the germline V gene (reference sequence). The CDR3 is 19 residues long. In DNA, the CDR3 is TGTGCCAGCAGCCCCCTAGGTAGCGGGAGAGGTTTCGGTCACTACGAGCAGTACTTC. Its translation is CASSPLGSGRGFGHYEQYF.

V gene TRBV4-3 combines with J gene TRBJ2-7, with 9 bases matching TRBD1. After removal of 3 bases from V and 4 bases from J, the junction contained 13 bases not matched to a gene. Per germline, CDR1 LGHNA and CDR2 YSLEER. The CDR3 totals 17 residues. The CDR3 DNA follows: TGCGCCAGCAGCCAGTCTATCACCCGGGACAGGGCGTACGAGCAGTACTTC. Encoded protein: CASSQSITRDRAYEQYF.

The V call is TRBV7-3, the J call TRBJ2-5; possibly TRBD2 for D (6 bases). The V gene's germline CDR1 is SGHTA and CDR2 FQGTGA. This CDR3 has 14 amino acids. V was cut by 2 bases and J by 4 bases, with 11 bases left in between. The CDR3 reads CASSLYGSGETQYF. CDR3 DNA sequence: TGTGCCAGCAGCTTATACGGGAGCGGAGAGACCCAGTACTTC.

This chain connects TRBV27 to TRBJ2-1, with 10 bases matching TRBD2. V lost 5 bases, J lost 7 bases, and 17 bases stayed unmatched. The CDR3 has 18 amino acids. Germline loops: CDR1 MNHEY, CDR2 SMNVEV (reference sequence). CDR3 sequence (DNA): TGTGCCAGCAGTCCCCGTTATCTGAGCGGGAGGGCCGTGAATGAGCAGTTCTTC. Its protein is CASSPRYLSGRAVNEQFF.

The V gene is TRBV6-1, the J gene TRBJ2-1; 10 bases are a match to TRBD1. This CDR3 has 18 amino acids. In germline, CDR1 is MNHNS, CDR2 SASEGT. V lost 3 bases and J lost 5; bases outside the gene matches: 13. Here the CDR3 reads CASSDRLFLDRGNNEQFF. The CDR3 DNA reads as TGTGCCAGCAGTGACCGACTTTTTTTGGACAGGGGGAACAATGAGCAGTTCTTC.

CDR3 loop: CASSQVPWTIPSSYEQYF. The CDR3 nucleotides read TGTGCCAGCAGCCAAGTCCCCTGGACAATCCCGAGCTCCTACGAGCAGTACTTC. This chain joins TRBV3-1 (or the pseudogene TRBV3-2) and TRBJ2-7, with a tentative D call TRBD1 (5 bases). This CDR3 comprises 18 residues. In germline, CDR1 is LGHDT, CDR2 YNNKEL (reference sequence). V dropped 1 base and J dropped 0 bases, with 19 bases sitting between them.

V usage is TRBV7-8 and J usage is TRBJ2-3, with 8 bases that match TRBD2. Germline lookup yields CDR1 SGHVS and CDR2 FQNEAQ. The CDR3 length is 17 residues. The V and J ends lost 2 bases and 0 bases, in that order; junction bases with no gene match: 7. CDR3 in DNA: TGTGCCAGCAGCTTAAGGCTAGCGGGCTCTAGCACAGATACGCAGTATTTT. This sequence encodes CASSLRLAGSSTDTQYF. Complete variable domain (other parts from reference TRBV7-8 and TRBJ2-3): GAGVSQSPRYKVAKRGQDVALRCDPISGHVSLFWYQQALGQGPEFLTYFQNEAQLDKSGLPSDRFFAERPEGSVSTLKIQRTQQEDSAVYLCASSLRLAGSSTDTQYFGPGTRLTVL.

The CDR3 sequence: CASSYLGASGTLEGIYEQYF. CDR3 in DNA: TGTGCCAGCAGTTACCTGGGTGCTAGCGGGACCCTCGAGGGGATTTACGAGCAGTACTTC. J is TRBJ2-7 and V is TRBV6-2 or TRBV6-3; 9 bases agree with TRBD2. Germline trimming cut 2 bases from V and 4 bases from J; bases unmatched to any gene: 21. This CDR3 is 20 amino acids long. Germline loops: CDR1 MNHEY, CDR2 SVGEGT.

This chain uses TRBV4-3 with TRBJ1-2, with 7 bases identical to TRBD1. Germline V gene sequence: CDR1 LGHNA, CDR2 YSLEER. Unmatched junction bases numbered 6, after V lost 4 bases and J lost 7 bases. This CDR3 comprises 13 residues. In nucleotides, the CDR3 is TGCGCCAGCAGCCTTGTCACAGGGGTTGGCTACACCTTC. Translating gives CASSLVTGVGYTF.

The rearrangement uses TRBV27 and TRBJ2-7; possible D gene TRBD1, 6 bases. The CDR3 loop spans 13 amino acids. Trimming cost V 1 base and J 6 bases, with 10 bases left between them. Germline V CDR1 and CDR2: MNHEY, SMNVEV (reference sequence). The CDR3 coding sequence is TGTGCCAGCAGTTTATTACTCAGGGGCGAGCAGTACTTC. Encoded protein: CASSLLLRGEQYF.

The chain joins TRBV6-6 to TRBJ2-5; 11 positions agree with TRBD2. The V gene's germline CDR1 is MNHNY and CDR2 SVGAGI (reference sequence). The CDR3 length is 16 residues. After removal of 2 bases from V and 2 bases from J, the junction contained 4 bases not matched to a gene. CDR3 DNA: TGTGCCAGCAGTTACCTCGGGACTAGCGGACAAGAGACCCAGTACTTC. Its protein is CASSYLGTSGQETQYF.

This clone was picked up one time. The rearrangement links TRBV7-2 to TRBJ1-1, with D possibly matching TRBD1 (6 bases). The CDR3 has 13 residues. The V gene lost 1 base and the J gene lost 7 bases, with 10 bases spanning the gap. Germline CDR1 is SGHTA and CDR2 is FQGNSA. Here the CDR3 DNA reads TGTGCCAGCAGCTTAGGCCTACAGGGTGAAGCTTTCTTT. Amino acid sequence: CASSLGLQGEAFF.

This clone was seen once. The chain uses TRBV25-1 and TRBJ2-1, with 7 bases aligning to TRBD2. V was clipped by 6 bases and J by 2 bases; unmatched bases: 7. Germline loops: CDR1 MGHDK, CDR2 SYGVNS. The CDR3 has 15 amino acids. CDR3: CASRGGAAPYNEQFF. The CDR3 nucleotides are TGTGCCAGCAGGGGAGGGGCGGCTCCCTACAATGAGCAGTTCTTC.

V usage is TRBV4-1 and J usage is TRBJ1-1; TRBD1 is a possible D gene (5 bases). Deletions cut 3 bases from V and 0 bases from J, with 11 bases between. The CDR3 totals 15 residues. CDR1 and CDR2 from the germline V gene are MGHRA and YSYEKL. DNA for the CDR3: TGCGCCAGCAGCCAGGTGACAGACCTGAACACTGAAGCTTTCTTT. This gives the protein CASSQVTDLNTEAFF.